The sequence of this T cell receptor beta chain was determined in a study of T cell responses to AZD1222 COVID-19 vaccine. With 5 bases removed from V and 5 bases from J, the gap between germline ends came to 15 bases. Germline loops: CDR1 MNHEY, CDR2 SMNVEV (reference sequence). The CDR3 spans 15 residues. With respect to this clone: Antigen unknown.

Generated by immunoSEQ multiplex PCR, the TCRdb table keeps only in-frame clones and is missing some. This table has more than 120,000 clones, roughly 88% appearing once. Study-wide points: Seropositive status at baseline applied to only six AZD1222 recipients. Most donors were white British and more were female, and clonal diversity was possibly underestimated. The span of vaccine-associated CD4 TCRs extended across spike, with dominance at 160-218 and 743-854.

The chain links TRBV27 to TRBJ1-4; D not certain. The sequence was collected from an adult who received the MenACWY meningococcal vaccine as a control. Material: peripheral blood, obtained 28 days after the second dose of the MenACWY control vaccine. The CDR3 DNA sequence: TGTGCCAGCAGTCCACACGAACTCAGAAATGAAAAACTGTTTTTT. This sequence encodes CASSPHELRNEKLFF.